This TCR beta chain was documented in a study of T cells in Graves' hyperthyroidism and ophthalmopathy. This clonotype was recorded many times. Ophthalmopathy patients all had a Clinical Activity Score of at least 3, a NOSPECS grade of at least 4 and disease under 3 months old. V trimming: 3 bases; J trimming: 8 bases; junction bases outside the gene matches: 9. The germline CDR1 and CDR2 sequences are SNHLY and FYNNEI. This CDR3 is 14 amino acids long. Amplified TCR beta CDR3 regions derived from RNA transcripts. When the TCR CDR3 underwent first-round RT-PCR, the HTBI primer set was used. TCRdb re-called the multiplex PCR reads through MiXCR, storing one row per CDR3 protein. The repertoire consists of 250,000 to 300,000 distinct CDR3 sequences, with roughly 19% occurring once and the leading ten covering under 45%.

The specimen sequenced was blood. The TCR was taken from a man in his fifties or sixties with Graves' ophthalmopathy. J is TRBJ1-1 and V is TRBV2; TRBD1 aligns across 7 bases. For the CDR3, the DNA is TGTGCCAGCAGTGACTCTTGGGACAGAAGAGAAGCTTTCTTT. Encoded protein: CASSDSWDRREAFF.